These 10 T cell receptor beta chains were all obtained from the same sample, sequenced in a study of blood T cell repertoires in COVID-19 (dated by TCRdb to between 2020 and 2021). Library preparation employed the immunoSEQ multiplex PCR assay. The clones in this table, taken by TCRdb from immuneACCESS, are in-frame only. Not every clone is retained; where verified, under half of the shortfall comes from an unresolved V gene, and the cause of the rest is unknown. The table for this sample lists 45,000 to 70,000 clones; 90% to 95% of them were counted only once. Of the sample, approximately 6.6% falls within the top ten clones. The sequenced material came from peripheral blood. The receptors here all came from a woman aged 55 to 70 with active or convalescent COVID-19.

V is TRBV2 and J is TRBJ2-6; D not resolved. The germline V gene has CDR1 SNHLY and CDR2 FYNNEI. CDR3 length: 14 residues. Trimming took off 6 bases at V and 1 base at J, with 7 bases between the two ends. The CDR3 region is CASSFISGANVLTF. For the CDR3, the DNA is TGTGCCAGCAGCTTTATATCTGGGGCCAACGTCCTGACTTTC.

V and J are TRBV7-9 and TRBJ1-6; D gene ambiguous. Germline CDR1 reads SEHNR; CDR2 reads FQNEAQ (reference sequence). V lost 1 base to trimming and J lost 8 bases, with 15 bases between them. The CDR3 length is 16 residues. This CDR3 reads CASSLGRGLDDSPLHF. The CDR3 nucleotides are TGTGCCAGCAGCTTAGGTCGGGGTTTGGATGATTCACCCCTCCACTTT.

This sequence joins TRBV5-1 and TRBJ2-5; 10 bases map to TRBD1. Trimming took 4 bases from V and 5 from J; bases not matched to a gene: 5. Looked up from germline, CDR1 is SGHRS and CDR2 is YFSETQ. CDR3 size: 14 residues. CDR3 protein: CASSHSTGGETQYF. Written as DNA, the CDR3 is TGCGCCAGCAGCCATTCGACAGGGGGCGAGACCCAGTACTTC.

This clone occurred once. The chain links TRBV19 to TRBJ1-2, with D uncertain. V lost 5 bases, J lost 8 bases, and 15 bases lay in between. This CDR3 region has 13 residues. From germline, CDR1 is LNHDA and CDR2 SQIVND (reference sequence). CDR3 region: CASSPITRRGYTF. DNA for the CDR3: TGTGCCAGTAGTCCTATTACCAGGAGGGGCTACACCTTC.

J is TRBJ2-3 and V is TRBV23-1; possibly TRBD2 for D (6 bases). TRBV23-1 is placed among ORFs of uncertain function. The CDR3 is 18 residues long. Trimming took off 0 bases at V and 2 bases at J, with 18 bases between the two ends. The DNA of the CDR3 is TGCGCCAGCAGTCAATCGACTGATGGGGACTCACTCACAGATACGCAGTATTTT. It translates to CASSQSTDGDSLTDTQYF.

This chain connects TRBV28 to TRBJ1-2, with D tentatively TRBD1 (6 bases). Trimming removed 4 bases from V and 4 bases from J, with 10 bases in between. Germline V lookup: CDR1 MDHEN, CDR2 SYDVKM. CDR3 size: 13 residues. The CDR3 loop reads CASSYREGYGYTF. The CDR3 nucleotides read TGTGCCAGCAGTTACAGGGAGGGCTATGGCTACACCTTC.

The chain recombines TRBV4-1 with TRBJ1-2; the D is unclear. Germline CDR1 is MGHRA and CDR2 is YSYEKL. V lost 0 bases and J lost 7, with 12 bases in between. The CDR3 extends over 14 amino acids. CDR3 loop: CASSQDRRAGGYTF. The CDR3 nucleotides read TGCGCCAGCAGCCAAGATAGGAGGGCTGGTGGCTACACCTTC.

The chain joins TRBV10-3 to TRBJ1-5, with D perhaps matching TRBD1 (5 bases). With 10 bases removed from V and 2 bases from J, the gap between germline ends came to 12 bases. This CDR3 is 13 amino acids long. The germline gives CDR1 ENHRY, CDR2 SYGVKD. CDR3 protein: CATTRGGNQPQHF. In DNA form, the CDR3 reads TGTGCCACTACGCGGGGGGGCAATCAGCCCCAGCATTTT.

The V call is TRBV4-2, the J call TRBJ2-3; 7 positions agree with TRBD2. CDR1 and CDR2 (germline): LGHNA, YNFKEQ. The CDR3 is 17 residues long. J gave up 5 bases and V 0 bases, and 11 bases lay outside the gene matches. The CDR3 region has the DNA TGTGCCAGCAGCCAAGATCCGGGGGAGGGCCTCGGAGATACGCAGTATTTT. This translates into CASSQDPGEGLGDTQYF.

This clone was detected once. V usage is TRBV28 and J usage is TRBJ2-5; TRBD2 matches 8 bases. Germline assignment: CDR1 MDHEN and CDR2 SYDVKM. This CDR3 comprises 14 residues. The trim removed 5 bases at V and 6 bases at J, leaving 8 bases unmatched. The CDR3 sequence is CASSPGGVVKTQYF. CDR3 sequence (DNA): TGTGCCAGCAGTCCGGGAGGGGTAGTAAAGACCCAGTACTTC.